This T cell receptor (beta chain) was captured in a study of shared clonotypes between healthy human individuals. Profiling relied on immunoSEQ multiplex PCR, and the TCRdb table lists in-frame clones only, not all of them. The data contain some 2,500,000 clones, 93% of them singletons. V dropped 6 bases and J dropped 10; count of bases not matched to a gene: 4. Looked up from germline, CDR1 is LNHDA and CDR2 is SQIVND (reference sequence). The length of the CDR3 is 14 residues. The rearrangement joins TRBV19 to TRBJ2-1; 15 bases fit TRBD2. What was sequenced was naive CD4+ T cells from PBMCs. Documented subset: CD45RA+ positively selected. This receptor was identified in a man aged 18 to 30 in good health. Some clones in this sample may be carry-over from other donors' samples. CDR3 sequence reads: CASRTGTSGREQFF. The CDR3 coding sequence is TGTGCCAGTAGAACCGGGACTAGCGGGAGGGAGCAGTTCTTC.